Below, 3 T cell receptor beta chains from the same sample are listed, as sequenced in a study of blood T cell repertoires in COVID-19. Sequenced by immunoSEQ multiplex PCR; TCRdb stores in-frame clones only, minus some. The sample holds 250,000 to 350,000 clones, more than 80% seen once. Sequencing input: peripheral blood. These receptors were taken from a woman aged 50 to 60 with COVID-19, enrolled during active disease.

The gene calls are TRBV2 and TRBJ1-1, with 12 positions matching TRBD1. The germline V gene has CDR1 SNHLY and CDR2 FYNNEI. The CDR3 is 12 residues long. V gave up 6 bases and J gave up 11 bases; unmatched junction bases: 4. CDR3 bases: TGTGCCAGCAGGGGGGACAGGGGGCCTGCTTTCTTT. It codes for CASRGDRGPAFF.

This clone was seen once. The CDR3 loop reads CASSSPDRVVYGYTF. DNA for the CDR3: TGTGCCAGCAGCTCCCCTGACAGGGTGGTCTATGGCTACACCTTC. The rearrangement uses TRBV5-6 and TRBJ1-2; 7 bases are a match to TRBD1. The germline gives CDR1 SGHDT, CDR2 YYEEEE. V shed 3 bases and J 4 bases; nucleotides not matched to a gene: 9. The CDR3 is 15 amino acids. Complete variable domain (other parts from reference TRBV5-6 and TRBJ1-2): DAGVTQSPTHLIKTRGQQVTLRCSPKSGHDTVSWYQQALGQGPQFIFQYYEEEERQRGNFPDRFSGHQFPNYSSELNVNALLLGDSALYLCASSSPDRVVYGYTFGSGTRLTVV.

This clone was observed a few times. V gene TRBV7-9 combines with J gene TRBJ1-1; TRBD1 is a possible D gene (5 bases). V shed 4 bases and J shed 2 bases, with 8 bases lying between them. The germline V gene encodes CDR1 SEHNR and CDR2 FQNEAQ (reference sequence). This CDR3 is built from 13 residues. In nucleotides, the CDR3 is TGTGCCAGCAGCTCACAGGTAAACACTGAAGCTTTCTTT. Its protein is CASSSQVNTEAFF.